What follows is one T cell receptor (beta chain) and its context. Antigen specificity is unknown. Primers: 60 Vbeta forward and 13 Jbeta reverse. In the authors' workflow: Roughly 11 million shared chains were among the roughly 80 million unique TCR beta chains that a later analysis counted. Only in-frame clones appear in the TCRdb table, and some are missing; sequencing was by immunoSEQ multiplex PCR. Clonal size and the V and J genes are those of that table, whereas D and trimming came from the DNA. The table includes 160,000 or so clones, around 72% detected once. This CDR3 region has 16 residues. In germline, CDR1 is SGHTA, CDR2 FQGNSA. With 2 bases clipped from V and 6 bases from J, the junction kept 10 bases outside the gene matches. The data originate from a study of cytomegalovirus exposure and HLA in healthy donors. Overall study findings and caveats: The likely origin of a cluster of highly shared sequence variants was a sequencing artifact. The CMV antigen specificity of a few CMV-associated chains was confirmed through in vitro analysis. Earlier findings revealed that most TCR beta V segments proved productive either about 90% or about 30% of the time.

V is TRBV7-2 and J is TRBJ2-7; 10 bases agree with TRBD2. What was sequenced was PBMCs. The origin of this receptor is a female donor in good health and CMV-seronegative. CDR3 in DNA: TGTGCCAGCAGCTTACCCCCCAGCGGGAGGGCCGGCGAGCAGTACTTC. Its protein is CASSLPPSGRAGEQYF.